The 32 T cell receptor beta chains below come from one sample, sequenced in a study of cytotoxic CD8 clonotypes in ibrutinib-treated CLL. Some clones are missing from TCRdb's copy, which holds only in-frame ones; the method was immunoSEQ multiplex PCR. The repertoire has roughly 130,000 clones, approximately 90% of them found once; the top ten carry approximately 10%. The specimen was PBMCs, collected after 12 months of ibrutinib treatment. The receptors derive from a human donor with chronic lymphocytic leukemia.

The chain joins TRBV6-5 to TRBJ2-7; 9 bases fit TRBD1. This CDR3 has 14 amino acids. Germline values: CDR1 MNHEY, CDR2 SVGAGI. With 0 bases clipped from V and 5 bases from J, the junction kept 2 bases outside the gene matches. The CDR3 loop is CASSYSRTGDEQYF. In DNA, the CDR3 is TGTGCCAGCAGTTACTCACGGACAGGGGACGAGCAGTACTTC.

The V gene is TRBV5-8, the J gene TRBJ2-5, with 7 bases matching TRBD1. The CDR3 has 15 residues. Germline V gene sequence: CDR1 SGHTS, CDR2 YDEGEE. Losses at the gene ends were 7 bases for V and 6 bases for J; bases not matched to a gene: 15. Here the CDR3 reads CASGSTGLSSKTQYF. CDR3 DNA: TGTGCCAGCGGATCGACAGGGCTCTCTTCAAAGACCCAGTACTTC.

The rearrangement links TRBV2 to TRBJ1-1; D not resolved. CDR3 length: 12 amino acids. Trimming left V 5 bases short and J 13 bases short, with 17 bases between. Germline loops: CDR1 SNHLY, CDR2 FYNNEI. CDR3 amino acids: CASSRIGLEGFF. The DNA for the CDR3 is TGTGCCAGCAGTCGGATCGGCCTCGAGGGTTTCTTT. Full variable domain (outside the CDR3, taken from reference TRBV2 and TRBJ1-1): EPEVTQTPSHQVTQMGQEVILRCVPISNHLYFYWYRQILGQKVEFLVSFYNNEISEKSEIFDDQFSVERPDGSNFTLKIRSTKLEDSAMYFCASSRIGLEGFFGQGTRLTVV.

This clone appeared once. The chain employs TRBV11-2 and TRBJ1-5; D unclear. The germline V and J ends were trimmed by 5 bases and 6 bases, with 11 bases remaining between them. The V gene's germline CDR1 is SGHAT and CDR2 FQNNGV. CDR3 length: 13 residues. The CDR3 DNA reads as TGTGCCAGCAGCCTTGAGGGTAGTCAGCCCCAGCATTTT. Its protein is CASSLEGSQPQHF.

The chain employs TRBV29-1 and TRBJ1-1; TRBD1 agrees at 7 bases. This CDR3 spans 10 amino acids. V shed 7 bases, J shed 11 bases, and the junction held 7 bases outside the gene matches. The germline V gene has CDR1 SQVTM and CDR2 ANQGSEA. Written as DNA, the CDR3 is TGCAGCGGAAGGGGGCTTTGGGCTTTCTTT. Its translation: CSGRGLWAFF. Full variable domain (rest looked up from reference TRBV29-1 and TRBJ1-1): SAVISQKPSRDICQRGTSLTIQCQVDSQVTMMFWYRQQPGQSLTLIATANQGSEATYESGFVIDKFPISRPNLTFSTLTVSNMSPEDSSIYLCSGRGLWAFFGQGTRLTVV.

This chain uses TRBV11-3 with TRBJ2-1, with TRBD2 identical over 8 bases. Germline-derived CDR1 and CDR2 are SGHNT and YENEEA. The junction had 6 bases not matched to a gene; V was cut back by 3 bases and J by 5 bases. CDR3 length: 15 residues. CDR3 protein: CASSFSSGGHNEQFF. CDR3 nucleotides: TGTGCCAGCAGCTTTTCCAGCGGGGGCCACAATGAGCAGTTCTTC.

The V gene is TRBV7-4, the J gene TRBJ2-5, with TRBD2 matching 7 bases. There are 16 residues in the CDR3. The germline V gene encodes CDR1 SGHVT and CDR2 SQSDAQ. Trimming cost V 5 bases and J 3 bases; bases outside gene matches: 12. CDR3 sequence (DNA): TGTGCCAGCAGCCCGGTTCGTCCGGGGAGGGAAGAGACCCAGTACTTC. Residues: CASSPVRPGREETQYF.

This rearrangement joins TRBV28 to TRBJ2-3; D uncertain. Trimming stripped 6 bases from V and 3 bases from J, with 10 bases between. This CDR3 region has 13 residues. The germline V gene encodes CDR1 MDHEN and CDR2 SYDVKM. The CDR3 is CASRGLVTDTQYF. In DNA, the CDR3 is TGTGCCAGCAGGGGATTAGTTACAGATACGCAGTATTTT.

V gene TRBV28 combines with J gene TRBJ2-7, with TRBD2 matching 10 bases. The CDR3 has 15 residues. Germline CDR1 reads MDHEN; CDR2 reads SYDVKM. V was clipped by 6 bases and J by 2 bases; unmatched bases: 7. CDR3 in amino acids: CASRTGTSVPYEQYF. CDR3 bases: TGTGCCAGCAGGACCGGGACTAGCGTCCCCTACGAGCAGTACTTC.

The genes are TRBV14 and TRBJ1-1; possible D gene TRBD1, 5 bases. The CDR3 loop spans 16 amino acids. Germline CDR1 SGHDN, CDR2 FVKESK. V was cut by 4 bases and J by 3 bases, with 18 bases left in between. The CDR3 sequence is CASSPRRGVKYTEAFF. CDR3 sequence (DNA): TGTGCCAGCAGCCCCCGGAGAGGGGTTAAATACACTGAAGCTTTCTTT. Complete variable domain (other parts from reference TRBV14 and TRBJ1-1): EAGVTQFPSHSVIEKGQTVTLRCDPISGHDNLYWYRRVMGKEIKFLLHFVKESKQDESGMPNNRFLAERTGGTYSTLKVQPAELEDSGVYFCASSPRRGVKYTEAFFGQGTRLTVV.

The rearrangement joins TRBV7-3 to TRBJ2-1, with 8 bases identical to TRBD2. This CDR3 has 16 residues. Unmatched junction bases numbered 9, after V lost 0 bases and J lost 8 bases. Germline V CDR1 and CDR2: SGHTA, FQGTGA. The CDR3 region has the DNA TGTGCCAGCAGCTTAACGGCGGGAGGCAAATGGGATGAGCAGTTCTTC. It encodes CASSLTAGGKWDEQFF.

The chain couples TRBV7-9 to TRBJ1-4; D not certain. V shed 4 bases and J shed 8 bases, with 14 bases lying between them. CDR1 is SEHNR, CDR2 FQNEAQ, per germline (reference sequence). The CDR3 runs to 14 residues. This chain's CDR3 is CASSSNVGEEKLFF. Written as DNA, the CDR3 is TGTGCCAGCAGCTCAAATGTTGGGGAGGAAAAACTGTTTTTT.

V and J are TRBV5-1 and TRBJ2-1; maybe TRBD1 (6 bases). The CDR3 is made up of 14 amino acids. V lost 7 bases, J lost 0 bases, and 11 bases lay in between. Germline CDR1 reads SGHRS; CDR2 reads YFSETQ. The CDR3 reads CASYREYSYNEQFF. The CDR3 bases are TGCGCCAGCTACAGGGAATACTCCTACAATGAGCAGTTCTTC.

The chain combines TRBV29-1 with TRBJ2-5, with 10 positions matching TRBD2. Germline CDR1 and CDR2: SQVTM and ANQGSEA. The V segment lost 5 bases and the J segment 4 bases; nucleotides outside the gene matches: 1. The CDR3 length is 12 residues. CDR3: CSVRTSGETQYF. Written as DNA, the CDR3 is TGCAGCGTTCGGACTAGCGGAGAGACCCAGTACTTC.

The chain employs TRBV4-2 and TRBJ2-7; a weak D match, TRBD2 (5 bases). The length of the CDR3 is 14 residues. CDR1 is LGHNA and CDR2 is YNFKEQ in the germline V gene. Trimming took off 0 bases at V and 4 bases at J, with 10 bases between the two ends. The CDR3 region is CASSQEAAAYEQYF. The CDR3 DNA reads TGTGCCAGCAGCCAAGAAGCGGCAGCGTACGAGCAGTACTTC.

This chain links TRBV28 with TRBJ2-7, with 9 bases that match TRBD1. The trim removed 5 bases at V and 5 bases at J, leaving 13 bases unmatched. This CDR3 region has 16 residues. Germline lookup yields CDR1 MDHEN and CDR2 SYDVKM. The CDR3 spells CASSVPGTGNAHEQYF. In nucleotides, the CDR3 is TGTGCCAGCAGTGTTCCCGGGACAGGGAATGCACACGAGCAGTACTTC.

In this sample, this clone turned up once. The chain employs TRBV12-5 and TRBJ2-7; D tentatively reads TRBD1 or TRBD2 (5 bases each). Germline lookup yields CDR1 LGHNT and CDR2 FRNRAP. V was shortened by 5 bases and J by 6 bases, with 23 bases between the two germline ends. The CDR3 consists of 16 residues. CDR3 in DNA: TGTGCTAGTGGTCTTGGGGCCTGGGTTGAGGGGTTCGAGCAGTACTTC. Translating gives CASGLGAWVEGFEQYF.

The gene calls are TRBV27 and TRBJ2-4; 8 bases fit TRBD1. J was trimmed by 4 bases and V by 7 bases; bases with no gene match: 15. Germline V gene lookup returns CDR1 MNHEY and CDR2 SMNVEV (reference sequence). CDR3 length: 17 amino acids. In DNA form, the CDR3 reads TGTGCCAGCATGCTAACGCCTAGACAGGGGCGGAAAAACATTCAGTACTTC. Its protein product is CASMLTPRQGRKNIQYF.

The gene calls are TRBV27 and TRBJ1-5; D ambiguous. The CDR3 spans 14 residues. Trimming took off 3 bases at V and 6 bases at J, with 12 bases between the two ends. Looked up from germline, CDR1 is MNHEY and CDR2 is SMNVEV (reference sequence). CDR3 protein: CASSLIGLGQPQHF. CDR3 nucleotides: TGTGCCAGCAGTTTGATAGGGTTGGGTCAGCCCCAGCATTTT.

This chain uses TRBV6-6 with TRBJ1-1; no firm D call. Germline V gives CDR1 MNHNY, CDR2 SVGAGI (reference sequence). The germline V and J ends were trimmed by 5 bases and 1 base, with 14 bases remaining between them. CDR3 length: 15 residues. CDR3 nucleotides: TGTGCCAGCAGTCCCCCGGGTGTCCAGAACACTGAAGCTTTCTTT. Translated, it gives CASSPPGVQNTEAFF.

This rearrangement joins TRBV29-1 to TRBJ2-3, with D perhaps TRBD2 (6 bases). Trimming took 5 bases from V and 6 from J, leaving 18 bases between them. In germline, CDR1 is SQVTM, CDR2 ANQGSEA. This CDR3 contains 14 residues. Here the CDR3 reads CSVPPGSYGDTQYF. The CDR3 DNA reads as TGCAGCGTTCCACCCGGGAGCTATGGGGATACGCAGTATTTT.

The V call is TRBV13, the J call TRBJ2-5; 10 bases are a match to TRBD1. This CDR3 region has 16 residues. Germline-derived CDR1 and CDR2 are PRHDT and FYEKMQ (reference sequence). V shed 0 bases, J shed 7 bases, and the junction held 8 bases outside the gene matches. The CDR3 is CASSLGLGQGSGTQYF. CDR3 coding DNA: TGTGCCAGCAGCTTAGGCCTGGGACAGGGGAGTGGGACCCAGTACTTC.

This clone has more than one count but fewer than ten. The chain couples TRBV11-3 to TRBJ2-3; possibly TRBD1 or TRBD2 for D (5 bases each). The CDR3 is 13 residues long. The ends were cut back, 6 bases at V and 9 bases at J, with 16 bases in the middle. Germline assignment: CDR1 SGHNT and CDR2 YENEEA. The CDR3 nucleotides are TGTGCCAGCAGTCGGGACCACTTAGGGACGCAGTATTTT. As protein: CASSRDHLGTQYF.

This clone was recorded only once. The V call is TRBV7-2, the J call TRBJ2-1; D is possibly TRBD2 (6 bases). The CDR3 length is 12 residues. V was shortened by 3 bases and J by 9 bases, with 9 bases between the two germline ends. CDR1 is SGHTA and CDR2 is FQGNSA in the germline V gene. The CDR3 region is CASSFQGGEQFF. The CDR3 nucleotides are TGTGCCAGCAGCTTTCAGGGAGGTGAGCAGTTCTTC.

V usage is TRBV30 and J usage is TRBJ2-5, with 10 bases lining up with TRBD2. The CDR3 has 15 amino acids. The trim removed 5 bases at V and 1 base at J, leaving 7 bases unmatched. The V gene's germline CDR1 is GTSNPN and CDR2 SVGIG (reference sequence). This CDR3 is CAWSSGSWGQETQYF. Written as DNA, the CDR3 is TGTGCCTGGTCTAGCGGGAGTTGGGGCCAAGAGACCCAGTACTTC. The full variable domain, in which reference TRBV30 and TRBJ2-5 provide the parts outside the CDR3, is SQTIHQWPATLVQPVGSPLSLECTVEGTSNPNLYWYRQAAGRGLQLLFYSVGIGQISSEVPQNLSASRPQDRQFILSSKKLLLSDSGFYLCAWSSGSWGQETQYFGPGTRLLVL.

This chain links TRBV27 with TRBJ2-7; D remains ambiguous. Germline values: CDR1 MNHEY, CDR2 SMNVEV (reference sequence). V was pared by 6 bases and J by 3 bases, with 12 bases between. This CDR3 region has 13 residues. The CDR3 bases are TGTGCCAGCAGATTGGCTGCTCTCTACGAGCAGTACTTC. Its protein product is CASRLAALYEQYF.

The chain employs TRBV19 and TRBJ2-2; D uncertain. This CDR3 is built from 16 residues. The germline V and J ends were trimmed by 7 bases and 4 bases, with 19 bases remaining between them. Germline V gives CDR1 LNHDA, CDR2 SQIVND (reference sequence). The CDR3 DNA is TGTGCCAGTAAGGGTCGGAATTTAGCCTCCACCGGGGAGCTGTTTTTT. Its protein product is CASKGRNLASTGELFF.

The chain is built from TRBV7-6 and TRBJ2-1; D is unresolved. The V and J ends lost 2 bases and 2 bases respectively, with 10 bases between them. CDR1 and CDR2 (germline): SGHVS, FNYEAQ. The CDR3 runs 15 residues. The CDR3, as DNA: TGTGCCAGCAGCTTAAGCAGTGATCCCTACAATGAGCAGTTCTTC. This encodes CASSLSSDPYNEQFF. The whole variable domain, filled in from reference TRBV7-6 and TRBJ2-1, reads GAGVSQSPRYKVTKRGQDVALRCDPISGHVSLYWYRQALGQGPEFLTYFNYEAQQDKSGLPNDRFSAERPEGSISTLTIQRTEQRDSAMYRCASSLSSDPYNEQFFGPGTRLTVL.

This chain links TRBV2 with TRBJ2-1; 9 bases fit TRBD2. From germline, CDR1 is SNHLY and CDR2 FYNNEI. Trimming at V came to 7 bases and at J to 8 bases, leaving 9 bases not matched to a gene. CDR3 length: 14 residues. CDR3: CASILREGRDEQFF. CDR3 nucleotides: TGTGCCAGCATTTTGCGGGAGGGCCGGGATGAGCAGTTCTTC.

As regards this clone: Other DNA sequences in this specimen translate into the identical CDR3. The rearrangement joins TRBV10-2 to TRBJ2-7; D remains unclear. CDR1 and CDR2 (germline): WSHSY, SAAADI. The germline V and J ends were trimmed by 1 base and 7 bases, with 8 bases remaining between them. The CDR3 loop spans 12 amino acids. CDR3 loop: CASSEFRQEQYF. CDR3 DNA sequence: TGCGCCAGCAGTGAGTTTCGGCAGGAGCAGTACTTC.

The chain is built from TRBV11-2 and TRBJ2-3, with D maybe TRBD2 (5 bases). Germline V gene lookup returns CDR1 SGHAT and CDR2 FQNNGV. Trimming left V 3 bases short and J 9 bases short, with 7 bases between. CDR3 length equals 11 residues. The CDR3 loop is CASSFGVTQYF. The CDR3 DNA is TGTGCCAGCAGCTTCGGGGTGACGCAGTATTTT.

The CDR3, as DNA: TGCGCCAGCAGCCAAGAATCCGGGACAGATACGCAGTATTTT. As protein: CASSQESGTDTQYF. The chain is built from TRBV4-1 and TRBJ2-3; D unresolved. V was clipped by 0 bases and J by 3 bases, with 7 bases between them. Germline-derived CDR1 and CDR2 are MGHRA and YSYEKL. The length of the CDR3 is 14 residues.